The clone carrying this T cell receptor beta chain was found a few times. Construction of TCR beta libraries relied on iRepertoire HTBI primers and on Arm-PCR targeting CDR3 regions. TCRdb reprocessed the multiplex PCR reads via MiXCR and lists one record per CDR3 protein. The repertoire holds roughly 560,000 distinct CDR3 sequences, with approximately 12% as singletons. The sample originates from a study of regulatory T cells in long-lasting Graves disease. Time point here: newly diagnosed GD, antithyroid drugs for less than 3 months. Extracted RNA from PBMCs served as the source of the TCR library. The data were also submitted as part of a second study, on T cells in Graves' hyperthyroidism and ophthalmopathy. From that study: With a median lead of 6.5 months before onset, the model predicted ophthalmopathy.

The source was peripheral blood mononuclear cells (PBMCs), collected at new diagnosis, from a patient treated with antithyroid drugs. This clonotype originated in a woman in her 30s with Graves disease.

The CDR3 protein is CASSILAGSMNTEAFF. CDR3 nucleotides: TGTGCCAGTAGTATCTTGGCAGGTAGTATGAACACTGAAGCTTTCTTT. This chain joins TRBV19 and TRBJ1-1; D not resolved. In germline, CDR1 is LNHDA, CDR2 SQIVND (reference sequence). Trimming cost V 3 bases and J 0 bases, with 14 bases left between them. This CDR3 has 16 residues.